These 14 T cell receptor beta chains share one sample of origin, sequenced in a study of early T cells in non-severe SARS-CoV-2 infection (dated by TCRdb to about 2021). The library was generated by 5' RACE. The reads were generated on a NextSeq 500. The public reads were quality trimmed at Q25 with fastp and then assembled into clones with MiXCR by TCRdb, keeping productive beta chains. When rows share a CDR3 protein, they turn into one entry using the most common DNA and genes. In this sample the table shows 51,000 or so distinct CDR3 sequences, more than 9.5% of which occur a single time. About 12% of the sample comes from the top ten. The specimen sequenced was whole blood. Receptors were obtained from an adult who was a healthcare worker with PCR-confirmed SARS-CoV-2 infection or an uninfected control (not recorded which).

There are many counts of this clonotype. This chain connects TRBV9 to TRBJ1-5; TRBD1 might be the D (5 bases). CDR3 length: 17 residues. The V end lost 3 bases, the J end lost 6 bases, and 22 bases lay between the germline ends. Germline V gene sequence: CDR1 SGDLS, CDR2 YYNGEE. This chain's CDR3 is CASSGGQGRAIGQPQHF. The DNA of the CDR3 is TGTGCCAGCAGCGGTGGGCAGGGTAGGGCTATTGGTCAGCCCCAGCATTTT.

This clonotype showed up many times. The chain combines TRBV7-2 with TRBJ2-3, with 16 nucleotides matching TRBD2. The junction had 2 bases not matched to a gene; V was cut back by 5 bases and J by 3 bases. From germline, CDR1 is SGHTA and CDR2 FQGNSA. CDR3 length: 16 residues. The CDR3, as DNA: TGTGCCAGCAGCATGGGACTAGCGGGAGGGACAGATACGCAGTATTTT. It yields the protein CASSMGLAGGTDTQYF.

This chain uses TRBV28 with TRBJ1-2; no definite D call. The CDR3 has 12 residues. CDR1 is MDHEN, CDR2 SYDVKM, per germline. With 7 bases removed from V and 4 bases from J, the gap between germline ends came to 10 bases. CDR3 DNA sequence: TGTGCCAGCAATGTGACCCCCTATGGCTACACCTTC. Translating it yields CASNVTPYGYTF.

This CDR3 reads CASSLDGTGDEQFF. CDR3 nucleotides: TGTGCCAGCAGCTTAGATGGGACAGGGGATGAGCAGTTCTTC. The chain uses TRBV7-2 and TRBJ2-1, with 10 bases identical to TRBD1. From germline, CDR1 is SGHTA and CDR2 FQGNSA. The V and J ends lost 1 base and 8 bases, in that order; junction bases with no gene match: 2. The CDR3 contains 14 residues.

The gene calls are TRBV5-4 and TRBJ2-7; either TRBD1 or TRBD2 may fit D (5 bases each). The CDR3 contains 15 residues. Germline-derived CDR1 and CDR2 are SGHNT and YYREEE (reference sequence). The ends were cut back, 4 bases at V and 6 bases at J, with 20 bases in the middle. This CDR3 is CASSEGPPPTTEQYF. In nucleotides, the CDR3 is TGTGCCAGCAGCGAGGGACCACCCCCTACCACCGAGCAGTACTTC.

The V gene is TRBV29-1, the J gene TRBJ2-3; no clear D. V dropped 6 bases and J dropped 2 bases, with 6 bases sitting between them. The CDR3 sequence is 11 residues long. CDR1 is SQVTM, CDR2 ANQGSEA, per germline. CDR3 residues: CSVRPTDTQYF. DNA for the CDR3: TGCAGCGTCCGGCCCACAGATACGCAGTATTTT.

This chain uses TRBV20-1 with TRBJ2-3; weak D call: TRBD2 (5 bases). V dropped 4 bases and J dropped 5 bases, with 13 bases sitting between them. Germline CDR1 reads DFQATT; CDR2 reads SNEGSKA (reference sequence). The CDR3 is 13 amino acids. CDR3 coding DNA: TGCAGTGCTATACTGGGAGTAGGAGATACGCAGTATTTT. This codes for CSAILGVGDTQYF.

The table lists this clonotype with many counts. The rearrangement uses TRBV27 and TRBJ2-7, with D possibly TRBD2 on 5 matching bases. Germline V gene data show CDR1 as MNHEY and CDR2 as SMNVEV (reference sequence). The CDR3 consists of 15 residues. Trimming removed 3 bases at V and 3 bases at J, with 15 bases between. As DNA, the CDR3 is TGTGCCAGCAGTTTGCAGGCAGGTCGGGGCTACGAGCAGTACTTC. It translates to CASSLQAGRGYEQYF.

This clonotype was seen only once. A single base separates this from a much larger clone, so it may be a read error. Written as DNA, the CDR3 is TGCGCCAGCAGCCAAGACTTGGGGACAGAGAACACCGGGAAGCTGTTTTTT. This gives the protein CASSQDLGTENTGKLFF. The chain has TRBV4-3 and TRBJ2-2; 7 bases match TRBD1. Germline CDR1 reads LGHNA; CDR2 reads YSLEER. CDR3 length equals 17 residues.

V usage is TRBV7-2 and J usage is TRBJ1-6; weak D call: TRBD1 (6 bases). CDR3 length equals 15 residues. Germline CDR1 SGHTA, CDR2 FQGNSA. Trimming stripped 3 bases from V and 6 bases from J, with 12 bases between. As DNA, the CDR3 is TGTGCCAGCAGCTTCGGACAGCATATTAATTCACCCCTCCACTTT. It encodes CASSFGQHINSPLHF.

This clonotype was observed a handful of times. The chain combines TRBV14 with TRBJ2-7, with unresolved D. The ends were cut back, 4 bases at V and 5 bases at J, with 18 bases in the middle. The V gene's germline CDR1 is SGHDN and CDR2 FVKESK. The CDR3 has 15 amino acids. CDR3 sequence (DNA): TGTGCCAGCAGCCGCCCGGGTAGGGCGTGGCACGAGCAGTACTTC. Its protein product is CASSRPGRAWHEQYF.

V and J are TRBV19 and TRBJ2-5; D is unresolved. There are 14 residues in the CDR3. V lost 4 bases and J lost 0, with 9 bases in between. Germline V CDR1 and CDR2: LNHDA, SQIVND (reference sequence). DNA for the CDR3: TGTGCCAGTAGTAGCAGTCTCAACCAAGAGACCCAGTACTTC. It translates to CASSSSLNQETQYF. Based on the CDR3 plus reference TRBV19 and TRBJ2-5, the full variable domain is DGGITQSPKYLFRKEGQNVTLSCEQNLNHDAMYWYRQDPGQGLRLIYYSQIVNDFQKGDIAEGYSVSREKKESFPLTVTSAQKNPTAFYLCASSSSLNQETQYFGPGTRLLVL.

This clonotype was picked up a small number of times. V gene TRBV6-2 or TRBV6-3 combines with J gene TRBJ2-2; TRBD2 matches at 7 bases. The CDR3 has 15 residues. Germline V gene data show CDR1 as MNHEY and CDR2 as SVGEGT. V lost 3 bases to trimming and J lost 3 bases; unmatched junction nucleotides: 4. The CDR3 loop reads CASSYRAGDTGELFF. The CDR3 bases are TGTGCCAGCAGTTATCGGGCGGGAGACACCGGGGAGCTGTTTTTT.

This chain uses TRBV6-2 or TRBV6-3 with TRBJ2-3, with D perhaps TRBD2 (6 bases). This CDR3 is 15 amino acids long. Trimming removed 5 bases from V and 1 base from J, with 13 bases in between. Germline V gene data show CDR1 as MNHEY and CDR2 as SVGEGT. CDR3 sequence (DNA): TGTGCCAGCAGTGACCCGGAGGGCCGCACAGATACGCAGTATTTT. This codes for CASSDPEGRTDTQYF.